Listed below are T cell receptor beta chains from one sample, sequenced in a study of blood T cell repertoires in COVID-19. Assay used: immunoSEQ multiplex PCR; TCRdb lists only in-frame clones, some missing. The repertoire includes 250,000 to 350,000 clones, 87% of them detected once, and 2% to 2.5% sits in the top ten. Sequencing was performed on peripheral blood. The receptors originated from a woman aged 45-65 years who had recovered from COVID-19. Both conserved end residues are part of each CDR3. The order of the fields is clone size, J gene, V gene, D gene, CDR3 DNA, CDR3 protein. The D gene is left open where the match is weak. Only part of the rows carry a size: once, few, many, or a class if the clone is expanded.

once	TRBJ1-6	TRBV3-1/TRBV3-2	NA	TGTGCCAGCAGTTCGCGTGCCAGGAGCCGGGGGAATTCACCCCTCCACTTT	CASSSRARSRGNSPLHF
NA	TRBJ2-1	TRBV9	TRBD2	TGTGCCAGCAGCGTATTGCCGCTAGCGGAGGACAATGAGCAGTTCTTC	CASSVLPLAEDNEQFF
NA	TRBJ2-2	TRBV29-1	NA	TGCAGCGTTGCGACCGGGACTCACACCGGGGAGCTGTTTTTT	CSVATGTHTGELFF
NA	TRBJ2-1	TRBV5-1	TRBD2	TGCGCCAGCAGCCGGGAGGGAGGGACCTCCTACAATGAGCAGTTCTTC	CASSREGGTSYNEQFF
NA	TRBJ2-2	TRBV7-2	TRBD1	TGTGCCAGCAGCTTAGGAAGGGGACAGATCCCCGGGGAGCTGTTTTTT	CASSLGRGQIPGELFF
NA	TRBJ2-7	TRBV7-2	NA	TGTGCCAGCAGCTTATTGGAGGGGGCGATAGGATACGAGCAGTACTTC	CASSLLEGAIGYEQYF
NA	TRBJ1-6	TRBV7-9	NA	TGTGCCAGCAGCTCGGGGGTGGGGAATTCACCCCTCCACTTT	CASSSGVGNSPLHF
NA	TRBJ1-2	TRBV19	NA	TGTGCCAGTAGTCCCCAGGGTCCTTATGGCTACACCTTC	CASSPQGPYGYTF
NA	TRBJ1-4	TRBV30	TRBD1	TGTGCCTGGGGGCAGGGGGCGAAACTGTTTTTT	CAWGQGAKLFF
NA	TRBJ1-5	TRBV30	NA	TGTGCCTGGAGTGTTGGGCAGTTGGTCCAGCCCCAGCATTTT	CAWSVGQLVQPQHF
NA	TRBJ2-1	TRBV5-1	TRBD1	TGCGCCAGCAGCCAGGGACAGGGGGTTGCAAATGAGCAGTTCTTC	CASSQGQGVANEQFF
NA	TRBJ1-2	TRBV27	TRBD1	TGTGCCAGCAGTCCCCGGACAGGGGTGGTCTATGGCTACACCTTC	CASSPRTGVVYGYTF
NA	TRBJ1-2	TRBV7-2	NA	TGTGCCAGCAGCTTATTTCAGGGCGGCTACACCTTC	CASSLFQGGYTF
NA	TRBJ1-5	TRBV7-9	NA	TGTGCCAGCAGTCCACGGGGTGGCAATCAGCCCCAGCATTTT	CASSPRGGNQPQHF
once	TRBJ2-3	TRBV9	NA	TGTGCCAGCAGCGTCCTGTCTAGCACAGATACGCAGTATTTT	CASSVLSSTDTQYF